This T cell receptor beta chain was obtained from a study of T cells in Graves' hyperthyroidism and ophthalmopathy. The germline V gene has CDR1 DFQATT and CDR2 SNEGSKA (reference sequence). Trimming stripped 3 bases from V and 0 bases from J, with 16 bases between. This CDR3 has 16 residues. The source material, RNA transcripts, was used to amplify TCR beta CDR3 regions. The TCR CDR3 first-round RT-PCR relied on the HTBI primer set. TCRdb re-called the multiplex PCR reads with MiXCR, one entry per CDR3 protein. Among about 180,000 distinct CDR3 sequences, about 15% were seen once, and the ten largest hold approximately 28%. This clonotype occurred a few times.

The specimen was blood. V is TRBV20-1 and J is TRBJ2-3; possible D gene TRBD1, 6 bases. The clonotype originates from a woman in her 50s with Graves' hyperthyroidism. CDR3: CSASPTGSISTDTQYF. CDR3 nucleotides: TGCAGTGCTAGTCCCACAGGGTCCATTAGCACAGATACGCAGTATTTT.